This T cell receptor (beta chain) came from a study of shared clonotypes between healthy human individuals. Study-wide background: Each donor's CD4 naive and CD4 memory cells filled three plates apiece, CD8 naive two, and CD8 memory one. Findings of the study overall: Compared with memory subsets, naive subsets generally had larger estimated richness. Across a handful of donors, naive CD4 shared roughly 5.1%, naive CD8 more than 3%, memory CD4 roughly 2.2%, memory CD8 0.4% to 0.5%.

This clone was picked up a small number of times. Its antigen is not known. This sample also contains other DNA sequences that code for the same CDR3. Profiling relied on immunoSEQ multiplex PCR, and the TCRdb table lists in-frame clones only, not all of them. This table holds 2.3 million or so clones, roughly 93% found once. Trimming shortened V by 4 bases and J by 1 base, and 2 bases separated the two germline ends. The V gene's germline CDR1 is MNHEY and CDR2 SMNVEV (reference sequence). CDR3 size: 12 residues. Among the donors, all were Caucasian adults who lived in Nashville, Tennessee. The chain couples TRBV27 to TRBJ1-5, with D unclear. Sequencing was carried out using naive CD4+ T cells from PBMCs. Subset here: CD45RA+ positively selected. The clonotype comes from a man in his late teens or twenties in good health. Some clones in this sample may be carry-over from other donors' samples. The CDR3 loop is CASSYSNQPQHF. CDR3 nucleotides: TGTGCCAGCAGTTACAGCAATCAGCCCCAGCATTTT.